This TCR beta chain was sequenced during a study of cytomegalovirus exposure and HLA in healthy donors. Likely unrecorded immune exposures existed in these nominally healthy donors. The PCR used 60 Vbeta and 13 Jbeta primers. Some clones are missing from TCRdb's copy, which holds only in-frame ones; the method was immunoSEQ multiplex PCR. The sample has approximately 160,000 clones; around 80% are singletons. Germline V gives CDR1 SGHAT, CDR2 FQNNGV. The junction had 5 bases not matched to a gene; V was cut back by 3 bases and J by 5 bases. The CDR3 is 14 amino acids. The rearrangement uses TRBV11-2 and TRBJ1-1; 8 nucleotides agree with TRBD1. This clonotype was sampled from a male donor in good health and CMV-seronegative. The sample comprised PBMCs. CDR3 DNA: TGTGCCAGCAGCTTCCAACAGGGGGGGACTGAAGCTTTCTTT. The encoded protein is CASSFQQGGTEAFF.